These T cell receptor beta chains were read from a single sample in a study of human T cells and chemical hapten exposure. TCRdb re-called the RACE reads through MiXCR, storing one row per CDR3 protein. This sample yields some 180,000 distinct CDR3 sequences, of which more than 20% are seen a single time; over 2% belongs to the top ten. The starting material was whole blood, obtained in connection with sensitization to the hapten diphenylcyclopropenone (DPC). These receptors originate from a woman in her thirties or forties with alopecia areata. Some clones in this sample may be carry-over from other donors' samples. Each CDR3 is given with its conserved first and last residue. Fields, in order: clone size, V gene, J gene, D gene, CDR3 DNA, CDR3 protein. A D gene is named only where the DNA matches it firmly. The size field is filled for only some rows; it gives once, few, many or a size class.

clone size: few
V gene: TRBV10-3
J gene: TRBJ1-2
D gene: TRBD1
CDR3 DNA: TGTGCCATCAGTAACAGGGGGTCGGACTATGGCTACACCTTC
CDR3 protein: CAISNRGSDYGYTF

clone size: many
V gene: TRBV10-3
J gene: TRBJ1-6
D gene: -
CDR3 DNA: TGTGCCACCCAAACCACGGATTCACCCCTCCACTTT
CDR3 protein: CATQTTDSPLHF

clone size: -
V gene: TRBV29-1
J gene: TRBJ2-2
D gene: TRBD1
CDR3 DNA: TGCAGCGTCACAGGGACAGGGGGCTACACCGGGGAGCTGTTTTTT
CDR3 protein: CSVTGTGGYTGELFF

clone size: -
V gene: TRBV7-2
J gene: TRBJ2-1
D gene: TRBD2
CDR3 DNA: TGTGCCAGCAGCTTGGGGGACTATGGCAATGAGCAGTTCTTC
CDR3 protein: CASSLGDYGNEQFF

clone size: few
V gene: TRBV9
J gene: TRBJ1-6
D gene: -
CDR3 DNA: TGTGCCAGCAGCGTAGAGTTGGGTTCACCCCTCCACTTT
CDR3 protein: CASSVELGSPLHF

clone size: -
V gene: TRBV6-2/TRBV6-3
J gene: TRBJ1-1
D gene: -
CDR3 DNA: TGTGCCAGCAGTTACCTGGGAGGCACTGAAGCTTTCTTT
CDR3 protein: CASSYLGGTEAFF

clone size: few
V gene: TRBV29-1
J gene: TRBJ1-3
D gene: -
CDR3 DNA: TGCAGCGTTGAAGGAATGGGAGCCAGGGGTTCTGGAAACACCATATATTTT
CDR3 protein: CSVEGMGARGSGNTIYF

clone size: few
V gene: TRBV5-1
J gene: TRBJ2-6
D gene: -
CDR3 DNA: TGCGCCAGCAGCTTAATGTCTGGGGCCAACGTCCTGACTTTC
CDR3 protein: CASSLMSGANVLTF

clone size: -
V gene: TRBV9
J gene: TRBJ2-2
D gene: -
CDR3 DNA: TGTGCCAGCTCCACGGCTCTTGCCACCGGGGAGCTGTTTTTT
CDR3 protein: CASSTALATGELFF

clone size: -
V gene: TRBV3-1
J gene: TRBJ2-7
D gene: -
CDR3 DNA: TGTGCCAGCAGCCCTTCGGCAGCCCAGCAGTACTTC
CDR3 protein: CASSPSAAQQYF

clone size: -
V gene: TRBV29-1
J gene: TRBJ2-7
D gene: TRBD1
CDR3 DNA: TGCAGCGCCAGAACCGGGACAGGCTACGAGCAGTACTTC
CDR3 protein: CSARTGTGYEQYF

clone size: few
V gene: TRBV28
J gene: TRBJ1-2
D gene: -
CDR3 DNA: TGTGCCATACTTGATAGGGTTACTAACTATGGCTACACCTTC
CDR3 protein: CAILDRVTNYGYTF

clone size: -
V gene: TRBV5-5
J gene: TRBJ1-5
D gene: -
CDR3 DNA: TGTGCCAGCAGCTTTTCCGGGTTTGCTGATAGCAATCAGCCCCAGCATTTT
CDR3 protein: CASSFSGFADSNQPQHF

clone size: few
V gene: TRBV7-2
J gene: TRBJ2-1
D gene: TRBD2
CDR3 DNA: TGTGCCAGCAGCCGGACTAGCGGGAGCAATGAGCAGTTCTTC
CDR3 protein: CASSRTSGSNEQFF

clone size: -
V gene: TRBV2
J gene: TRBJ2-2
D gene: -
CDR3 DNA: TGTGCCAGCAGTGACGGACCCCTCGGGGGGCGCACCGGGGAGCTGTTTTTT
CDR3 protein: CASSDGPLGGRTGELFF

clone size: -
V gene: TRBV20-1
J gene: TRBJ2-1
D gene: TRBD1
CDR3 DNA: TGCAGCGTAAGGGGACAGGGCTACAATGAGCAGTTCTTC
CDR3 protein: CSVRGQGYNEQFF

clone size: few
V gene: TRBV5-1
J gene: TRBJ2-3
D gene: TRBD2
CDR3 DNA: TGCGCCAGCAGCTCTCTCCCTAGCGGGATTTTGGATACGCAGTATTTT
CDR3 protein: CASSSLPSGILDTQYF

clone size: -
V gene: TRBV3-1
J gene: TRBJ2-4
D gene: TRBD1
CDR3 DNA: TGTGCCAGCAGCCAGGGACAGGGGATTCTAGCCAAAAACATTCAGTACTTC
CDR3 protein: CASSQGQGILAKNIQYF

clone size: -
V gene: TRBV21-1
J gene: TRBJ2-1
D gene: -
CDR3 DNA: TGTGCCAGCAGCCCGCCTAGAGAATACTCCTACAATGAGCAGTTCTTC
CDR3 protein: CASSPPREYSYNEQFF

clone size: -
V gene: TRBV20-1
J gene: TRBJ2-1
D gene: TRBD2
CDR3 DNA: TGCAGTGCTGGAGGGACTAGCGGGTACAATGAGCAGTTCTTC
CDR3 protein: CSAGGTSGYNEQFF

clone size: -
V gene: TRBV28
J gene: TRBJ1-2
D gene: -
CDR3 DNA: TGTGCCAGCAGTTACCAGGGTACTGGGTATGGCTACACCTTC
CDR3 protein: CASSYQGTGYGYTF

clone size: few
V gene: TRBV20-1
J gene: TRBJ2-7
D gene: -
CDR3 DNA: TGCAGTGCTAGAGGAGACAAGGGTCTCGGCTACGAGCAGTACTTC
CDR3 protein: CSARGDKGLGYEQYF

clone size: few
V gene: TRBV2
J gene: TRBJ1-1
D gene: -
CDR3 DNA: TGTGCCGCCCGAGAGGTACAACCTAACACTGAAGCTTTCTTT
CDR3 protein: CAAREVQPNTEAFF

clone size: few
V gene: TRBV20-1
J gene: TRBJ2-1
D gene: -
CDR3 DNA: TGCAGTGCTGGAGGGGGGCCCTATTACTACAATGAGCAGTTCTTC
CDR3 protein: CSAGGGPYYYNEQFF

clone size: few
V gene: TRBV3-1
J gene: TRBJ1-4
D gene: -
CDR3 DNA: TGTGCCAGCAGCCAATTTCTGGGAGCTAATGAAAAACTGTTTTTT
CDR3 protein: CASSQFLGANEKLFF

clone size: few
V gene: TRBV3-1
J gene: TRBJ1-4
D gene: -
CDR3 DNA: TGTGCCAGCAGCCAAAGACAGCACCCGGGGGAAAAACTGTTTTTT
CDR3 protein: CASSQRQHPGEKLFF

clone size: -
V gene: TRBV6-2/TRBV6-3
J gene: TRBJ2-5
D gene: TRBD1
CDR3 DNA: TGTGCCAGTAAAACCGGGACAGCCCAAGAGACCCAGTACTTC
CDR3 protein: CASKTGTAQETQYF

clone size: few
V gene: TRBV7-8
J gene: TRBJ2-1
D gene: -
CDR3 DNA: TGTGCCAGCAGCTTAGGAGGCCGGGGAGCCCACAATGAGCAGTTCTTC
CDR3 protein: CASSLGGRGAHNEQFF

clone size: -
V gene: TRBV29-1
J gene: TRBJ2-1
D gene: -
CDR3 DNA: TGCAGCGTTGTCCACGGGGGCGAATACAATGAGCAGTTCTTC
CDR3 protein: CSVVHGGEYNEQFF

clone size: -
V gene: TRBV4-2
J gene: TRBJ1-4
D gene: -
CDR3 DNA: TGTGCCAGCAGCCAAGATAGGGGGGGTAATGAAAAACTGTTTTTT
CDR3 protein: CASSQDRGGNEKLFF

clone size: -
V gene: TRBV12-3/TRBV12-4
J gene: TRBJ2-3
D gene: -
CDR3 DNA: TGTGCCAGCAGTCCTGGGACCTCTAGGGAAACAGATACGCAGTATTTT
CDR3 protein: CASSPGTSRETDTQYF